Each of the 21 T cell receptor beta chains below was sequenced from the same sample in a study of monozygotic twins with inflammatory bowel disease (dated by TCRdb to the late 2010s). The library was prepared using 5' RACE. Sequencing was carried out with an Illumina HiSeq 2500. Once TCRdb had reprocessed the reads, it stored one entry per CDR3 protein sequence and supplied no DNA. The table for this sample records roughly 160,000 distinct CDR3 sequences. Together, the top ten hold roughly 2.4% of the sample. The sequenced sample was blood. These receptor sequences come from a human donor with ulcerative colitis or Crohn's disease, or a healthy co-twin of an affected twin (not recorded which).

The rearrangement uses TRBV20-1 and TRBJ2-1; TCRdb's D call of TRBD2 is untestable without DNA. This CDR3 has 15 amino acids. CDR1 and CDR2 from the germline V gene are DFQATT and SNEGSKA (reference sequence). The CDR3 reads CSWGIAGVAYNEQFF.

This chain uses TRBV4-2 with TRBJ2-1; the TCRdb call, TRBD1, lacks DNA for checking. The length of the CDR3 is 17 residues. Germline CDR1 and CDR2: LGHNA and YNFKEQ. This CDR3 reads CASSQDLIGQGLDEQFF.

This chain links TRBV4-3 with TRBJ2-7. This CDR3 contains 14 residues. CDR1 and CDR2 from the germline V gene are LGHNA and YSLEER. The CDR3 region is CASSQRGTTYEQYF.

This rearrangement joins TRBV9 to TRBJ1-2; as DNA is missing, the TRBD1 call by TCRdb cannot be tested. The CDR3 contains 14 residues. CDR1 is SGDLS, CDR2 YYNGEE, per germline. The CDR3 sequence: CASSSAWDSYGYTF.

The CDR3 is CASSPNRAQYF. The gene calls are TRBV28 and TRBJ2-7; the D call from TCRdb, TRBD1, cannot be confirmed without DNA. The length of the CDR3 is 11 residues. The germline gives CDR1 MDHEN, CDR2 SYDVKM.

The chain joins TRBV20-1 to TRBJ1-5. The V gene's germline CDR1 is DFQATT and CDR2 SNEGSKA (reference sequence). This CDR3 has 13 residues. This CDR3 reads CSARGGGNQPQHF.

V is TRBV5-5 and J is TRBJ1-5; TCRdb selects TRBD1, and the lack of DNA leaves this call unchecked. Per the germline V gene, CDR1 is SGHKS and CDR2 is YYEKEE (reference sequence). The CDR3 length is 17 residues. Here the CDR3 reads CASSLELGDRGNQPQHF.

The chain has TRBV7-8 and TRBJ1-1; the TRBD1 assignment by TCRdb is unverifiable without DNA. Germline V lookup: CDR1 SGHVS, CDR2 FQNEAQ. This CDR3 is 14 amino acids long. The CDR3 spells CASSLLRENTEAFF.

The chain couples TRBV20-1 to TRBJ2-1; TCRdb's assignment of TRBD1 cannot be checked, as there is no DNA. This CDR3 has 15 amino acids. The germline V gene encodes CDR1 DFQATT and CDR2 SNEGSKA (reference sequence). The CDR3 sequence: CSAEPGTGSYNEQFF.

V usage is TRBV28 and J usage is TRBJ1-2; no DNA is available, so the TRBD1 call from TCRdb remains unchecked. Germline V gives CDR1 MDHEN, CDR2 SYDVKM. The CDR3 totals 15 residues. The CDR3 protein is CASETPTGDGYGYTF.

The rearrangement links TRBV12-3 or TRBV12-4 to TRBJ1-1. CDR3 length: 14 residues. CDR3 region: CASRHRRLNTEAFF.

This chain connects TRBV12-3 or TRBV12-4 to TRBJ1-6; TCRdb picks TRBD1, but there is no DNA to check that call. The CDR3 loop spans 16 amino acids. Here the CDR3 reads CASSLASGTGESPLHF.

V usage is TRBV6-5 and J usage is TRBJ2-7. This CDR3 contains 14 residues. Germline V lookup: CDR1 MNHEY, CDR2 SVGAGI. The chain's CDR3 is CASSYSRQFYEQYF.

The V and J genes are TRBV7-2 and TRBJ2-7; TCRdb returns TRBD1, unconfirmable since there is no DNA. Per germline, CDR1 SGHTA and CDR2 FQGNSA. This CDR3 comprises 15 residues. The CDR3 is CASSDQVGREYEQYF. The full variable domain, with the rest looked up from reference TRBV7-2 and TRBJ2-7, is GAGVSQSPSNKVTEKGKDVELRCDPISGHTALYWYRQSLGQGLEFLIYFQGNSAPDKSGLPSDRFSAERTGGSVSTLTIQRTQQEDSAVYLCASSDQVGREYEQYFGPGTRLTVT.

The chain is built from TRBV25-1 and TRBJ1-1. The CDR3 totals 13 residues. CDR1 and CDR2 from the germline V gene are MGHDK and SYGVNS. CDR3 amino acids: CASSDGLEGRAFF.

V and J are TRBV29-1 and TRBJ2-3; the D call from TCRdb, TRBD2, cannot be confirmed without DNA. The CDR3 runs to 15 residues. Germline V gene data show CDR1 as SQVTM and CDR2 as ANQGSEA. The CDR3 is CSVRGLAGGEFTQYF.

The rearrangement links TRBV19 to TRBJ1-5; TCRdb lists TRBD1, though no DNA is available to test this call. The CDR3 spans 17 residues. The germline V gene has CDR1 LNHDA and CDR2 SQIVND (reference sequence). CDR3 sequence reads: CASSIGDRMHRNQPQHF.

The chain uses TRBV5-1 and TRBJ1-5; TCRdb's assignment of TRBD1 cannot be checked, as there is no DNA. The CDR3 totals 18 residues. In germline, CDR1 is SGHRS, CDR2 YFSETQ. The CDR3 here is CASSSTLYWGTRNQPQHF.

The chain employs TRBV6-5 and TRBJ1-5. CDR3 length: 15 amino acids. CDR1 is MNHEY and CDR2 is SVGAGI in the germline V gene. The CDR3 protein is CASVSFRVGNQPQHF.

CDR3 sequence reads: CASSLEAGGSYEQYF. This chain uses TRBV5-1 with TRBJ2-7; checking the TCRdb D call of TRBD1 is not possible without DNA. The CDR3 is 15 residues long. In germline, CDR1 is SGHRS, CDR2 YFSETQ.

This chain joins TRBV7-8 and TRBJ2-3; TCRdb outputs TRBD1, but without DNA this stays unchecked. Germline V CDR1 and CDR2: SGHVS, FQNEAQ. The CDR3 length is 15 residues. The CDR3 sequence: CASSFWGEVGDTQYF.